This is a list of T cell receptor beta chains from one sample in a study of blood T cell repertoires in COVID-19. Some clones are missing from TCRdb's copy, which holds only in-frame ones; the method was immunoSEQ multiplex PCR. The sample records around 170,000 clones, around 84% being singletons. Sequenced: peripheral blood. The receptors here all came from a man aged 25-40 years with active or convalescent COVID-19. The CDR3 runs from the conserved cysteine through the conserved F or W. D genes are given only for firm matches. Clone size is stated in some rows and not others, as once, few, many or a class when expanded.

>few|TRBV3-1/TRBV3-2|TRBD2|TRBJ2-5
TGTGCCAGCAGCCAAGAGGGTAGCGGGAGTCAAGAGACCCAGTACTTC
CASSQEGSGSQETQYF
>.|TRBV14|.|TRBJ1-1
TGTGCCAGCAGCCAAGGAGGCACCGGAGCTTTCTTT
CASSQGGTGAFF
>.|TRBV28|TRBD1|TRBJ1-5
TGTGCCAGCAGCCCAGGGGGCGCTGAGTGGCAGCCCCAGCATTTT
CASSPGGAEWQPQHF
>.|TRBV7-9|.|TRBJ2-7
TGTGCCAGCACGGAAGGGGGTTCCTACGAGCAGTACTTC
CASTEGGSYEQYF
>once|TRBV6-2/TRBV6-3|.|TRBJ2-7
TGTGCCAGCAGTGGGACATCGGACGAGCAGTACTTC
CASSGTSDEQYF
>once|TRBV2|.|TRBJ1-4
TGTGCCAGCAGTGACAGGGTGTCCGAAAAACTGTTTTTT
CASSDRVSEKLFF
>.|TRBV4-1|TRBD1|TRBJ1-5
TGCGCCAGCAGCCAAGACAGACAGGGATATAGCAATCAGCCCCAGCATTTT
CASSQDRQGYSNQPQHF
>few|TRBV10-3|TRBD1|TRBJ1-2
TGTGCCACCGCGACAGGGGGAGATGGCTACACCTTC
CATATGGDGYTF
>few|TRBV19|.|TRBJ1-1
TGTGCCAGTAGTTCCCCCAGGGCCGCCGGTTCTGAAGCTTTCTTT
CASSSPRAAGSEAFF
>.|TRBV11-3|.|TRBJ2-5
TGTGCCAGCAGCGAGGACAGCAGAGAGACCCAGTACTTC
CASSEDSRETQYF
>.|TRBV24-1|.|TRBJ1-1
TGTGCCACCAGTGTGGGGGGAACTGAAGCTTTCTTT
CATSVGGTEAFF
>few|TRBV7-2|TRBD1|TRBJ1-2
TGTGCCAGCAGCTTAGGGGGACAGGGGGCTAGGTATGGCTACACCTTC
CASSLGGQGARYGYTF
>.|TRBV4-1|TRBD1|TRBJ1-5
TGCGCCAGCAGCCAAGGGACAGGGGACAATCAGCCCCAGCATTTT
CASSQGTGDNQPQHF
>.|TRBV19|TRBD1|TRBJ1-6
TGTGCCAGTAGGTTACAGGGGACCGTCTCGCCCCTCCACTTT
CASRLQGTVSPLHF
>.|TRBV6-5|.|TRBJ1-6
TGTGCCAGCAGTTATTCGTCGAGACAACCAAATTCACCCCTCCACTTT
CASSYSSRQPNSPLHF
>few|TRBV7-6|.|TRBJ1-1
TGTGCCAGCAGCACTCGGGACACAATGGAGAAGAACACTGAAGCTTTCTTT
CASSTRDTMEKNTEAFF
>.|TRBV3-1/TRBV3-2|.|TRBJ2-3
TGTGCCAGCAGCCAAGCGTCCGGTCCAGATACGCAGTATTTT
CASSQASGPDTQYF
>.|TRBV5-1|TRBD2|TRBJ2-1
TGCGCCAGCAGCGGCCGGACTAGCGGGACCGCCGGTGAGCAGTTCTTC
CASSGRTSGTAGEQFF
>.|TRBV4-2|TRBD1|TRBJ1-5
TGTGCCAGCAGCCAAGGGACAGGGTCACATCAGCCCCAGCATTTT
CASSQGTGSHQPQHF
>.|TRBV3-1/TRBV3-2|TRBD2|TRBJ2-5
TGTGCCAGCAGCCAAGCACGCGGGGGGAGGTACCAAGAGACCCAGTACTTC
CASSQARGGRYQETQYF
>.|TRBV21-1|.|TRBJ2-3
TGTGCCAGCAGCAAGCGCCCGCGACAGGGTTGGACAGATACGCAGTATTTT
CASSKRPRQGWTDTQYF
>once|TRBV25-1|TRBD2|TRBJ2-3
TGTGCCAGCAGTGATCCCACTAGCGGGAGAGGGGATACGCAGTATTTT
CASSDPTSGRGDTQYF
>few|TRBV2|.|TRBJ1-2
TGTGCCAGCACCAGGGTACCCCAGAGCGGCTACACCTTC
CASTRVPQSGYTF
>.|TRBV11-2|TRBD1|TRBJ1-6
TGTGCCAGCAGCTTACAGGACAGGGTTAATAATTCACCCCTCCACTTT
CASSLQDRVNNSPLHF
>.|TRBV3-1/TRBV3-2|TRBD1|TRBJ2-1
TGTGCCAGCAGCCGCCGGGGACAGGGGCAGCCCGGTACCTACAATGAGCAGTTCTTC
CASSRRGQGQPGTYNEQFF
>many|TRBV19|.|TRBJ2-7
TGTGCCAGTAGTATACACAGCTCCTACGAGCAGTACTTC
CASSIHSSYEQYF
>.|TRBV11-2|TRBD1|TRBJ1-2
TGTGCCAGCAGCTCCACAAGGACAGGACACTATGGCTACACCTTC
CASSSTRTGHYGYTF
>.|TRBV2|.|TRBJ1-6
TGTGCCAGCAGTGAAGTGCACAGAGAGAATTCACCCCTCCACTTT
CASSEVHRENSPLHF
>once|TRBV3-1/TRBV3-2|.|TRBJ1-5
TGTGCCAGCAGCCCTTACAGGGACCAGCCCCAGCATTTT
CASSPYRDQPQHF
>.|TRBV27|.|TRBJ1-5
TGTGCCAGCAGTGCCCGGGGGAGCAATCAGCCCCAGCATTTT
CASSARGSNQPQHF
>.|TRBV6-5|.|TRBJ1-3
TGTGCCAGCAGTTACGGCGCAGGGAACTCTGGAAACACCATATATTTT
CASSYGAGNSGNTIYF
>.|TRBV19|.|TRBJ1-5
TGTGCCAGTAGAGCGGCCGGATTAGGAAATCAGCCCCAGCATTTT
CASRAAGLGNQPQHF
>.|TRBV6-2/TRBV6-3|TRBD2|TRBJ2-7
TGTGCCAGCCGTTCGGGGGGGAAAGAGCAGTACTTC
CASRSGGKEQYF
>.|TRBV5-1|.|TRBJ2-2
TGCGCCAGCAGCTTGGGGACAGCGAACACCGGGGAGCTGTTTTTT
CASSLGTANTGELFF
>.|TRBV9|TRBD1|TRBJ2-2
TGTGCCAGCAGCGTATCTGGTGGGACAGGTGGAACCGGGGAGCTGTTTTTT
CASSVSGGTGGTGELFF
>.|TRBV5-6|.|TRBJ2-1
TGTGCCAGCAGCCTCAGCGGTAGCTCCTACAATGAGCAGTTCTTC
CASSLSGSSYNEQFF
>.|TRBV29-1|.|TRBJ1-2
TGCAGCGTTGACGCGGGGCCCGGTAACTATGGCTACACCTTC
CSVDAGPGNYGYTF
>.|TRBV5-4|.|TRBJ2-6
TGTGCCAGCAGCCCGGGGTCTTCTGGGGCCAACGTCCTGACTTTC
CASSPGSSGANVLTF
>.|TRBV3-1/TRBV3-2|TRBD1|TRBJ1-1
TGTGCCAGCAGCCGAGAGACAGGGGGGCAAACTGAAGCTTTCTTT
CASSRETGGQTEAFF
>.|TRBV13|.|TRBJ2-3
TGTGCCAGCAGCTCCCGCCGGATGGGGGCCGGAATAGATACGCAGTATTTT
CASSSRRMGAGIDTQYF
>.|TRBV9|TRBD1|TRBJ1-5
TGTGCCAGCAGCGTAGTGCTCCAGGGGGCTAAAGGCAATCAGCCCCAGCATTTT
CASSVVLQGAKGNQPQHF
>.|TRBV19|TRBD1|TRBJ2-3
TGTGCCAGTAGTCAAGAGGGACAGTTCACAGATACGCAGTATTTT
CASSQEGQFTDTQYF
>few|TRBV27|TRBD2|TRBJ2-3
TGTGCCAGCAGTTTAGCGGGGGGCCTTATAAGCACAGATACGCAGTATTTT
CASSLAGGLISTDTQYF
>.|TRBV3-1/TRBV3-2|.|TRBJ1-2
TGTGCCAGCAGCCCCCCCAGGGGTGGCTATGGCTACACCTTC
CASSPPRGGYGYTF
>.|TRBV6-2/TRBV6-3|TRBD1|TRBJ2-1
TGTGCCAGCAGTTACCTAGGACAGGGATACAATGAGCAGTTCTTC
CASSYLGQGYNEQFF
>.|TRBV4-3|.|TRBJ1-1
TGCGCCAGCAGCCGCCGAAGGGGGGGACCTCGACTCGCTGAAGCTTTCTTT
CASSRRRGGPRLAEAFF
>.|TRBV7-9|TRBD2|TRBJ2-1
TGTGCCAGCAGGAAGGGGGGGTCTAGCGGGAGGGTGTACAATGAGCAGTTCTTC
CASRKGGSSGRVYNEQFF
>.|TRBV2|.|TRBJ1-4
TGTGCCAGCAGCCCGCCGGGGGGGACTAATGAAAAACTGTTTTTT
CASSPPGGTNEKLFF
>.|TRBV5-1|TRBD2|TRBJ2-5
TGCGCCAGCAGCTCGCGACTAGCGGGGGGACAAGAGACCCAGTACTTC
CASSSRLAGGQETQYF
>.|TRBV11-3|.|TRBJ1-1
TGTGCCAGCAGCCCGACAGGCCAAGGGACTGAAGCTTTCTTT
CASSPTGQGTEAFF
>.|TRBV12-3/TRBV12-4|.|TRBJ1-4
TGTGCCAGCAGCGAGGATAATGAAAAACTGTTTTTT
CASSEDNEKLFF
>.|TRBV6-5|.|TRBJ1-6
TGTGCCAGCGGGCGATACAGGGATTCACCCCTCCACTTT
CASGRYRDSPLHF
>.|TRBV5-6|TRBD2|TRBJ2-3
TGTGCCAGCAGCTATGGACTAGCGGGGCCAGATACGCAGTATTTT
CASSYGLAGPDTQYF